This T cell receptor beta chain was retrieved from a study of blood T cell repertoires in COVID-19. About the study: Acute and convalescent COVID-19 samples came from the United States, Italy and Spain. T cells, B-cell-depleted T cells, or PBMCs supplied cDNA or gDNA.

V was trimmed by 7 bases and J by 7 bases, leaving 14 bases between them. CDR3 length: 13 amino acids. Germline V CDR1 and CDR2: LNHNV, YYDKDF (reference sequence). The authors' processing: Amplifying reference gene primers gave estimates of nucleated cell counts. The protocol was immunoSEQ multiplex PCR, while the TCRdb copy is restricted to in-frame clones and leaves out a portion. That table gives V, J and clone size, and the DNA gave D and trimming. The profile shows 70,000 or so clones, around 74% of them singletons. Those enrolled in Seattle joined during active infection and were followed longitudinally afterward.

V and J are TRBV15 and TRBJ2-1, with a possible D match to TRBD2 (6 bases). The specimen sequenced was peripheral blood. The sequence derives from a man between 60 and 75 years old with COVID-19, enrolled during active disease. The CDR3 loop is CATNVRGTNEQFF. The CDR3 DNA is TGTGCCACCAACGTCCGGGGGACGAATGAGCAGTTCTTC.